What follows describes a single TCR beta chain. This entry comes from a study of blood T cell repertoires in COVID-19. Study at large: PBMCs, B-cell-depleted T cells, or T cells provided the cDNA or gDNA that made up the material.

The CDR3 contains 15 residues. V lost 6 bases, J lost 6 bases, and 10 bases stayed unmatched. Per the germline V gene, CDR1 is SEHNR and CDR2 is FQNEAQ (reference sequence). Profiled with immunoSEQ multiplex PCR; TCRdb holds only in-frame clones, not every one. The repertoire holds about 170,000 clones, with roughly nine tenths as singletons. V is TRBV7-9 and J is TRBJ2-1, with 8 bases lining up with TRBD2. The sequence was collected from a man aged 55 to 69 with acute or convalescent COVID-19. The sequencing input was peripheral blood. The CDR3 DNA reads TGTGCCAGCAGGTTAAGCGGGAGCGGTAGCAATGAGCAGTTCTTC. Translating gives CASRLSGSGSNEQFF. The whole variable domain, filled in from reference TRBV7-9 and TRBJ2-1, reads DTGVSQNPRHKITKRGQNVTFRCDPISEHNRLYWYRQTLGQGPEFLTYFQNEAQLEKSRLLSDRFSAERPKGSFSTLEIQRTEQGDSAMYLCASRLSGSGSNEQFFGPGTRLTVL.